This TCR beta chain was documented in a study of regulatory T cells in long-lasting Graves disease. Time point defined: newly diagnosed GD, antithyroid drugs for less than 3 months. PBMC RNA was the source of the TCR library. All patients originated from an endocrinology department located in Xi'an, China. Sequencing libraries for TCR beta were prepared with iRepertoire HTBI primers and Arm-PCR of CDR3 regions. TCRdb re-called the multiplex PCR reads through MiXCR, storing one row per CDR3 protein. This table holds 530,000 or so distinct CDR3 sequences, 13% found once. There are many counts of this clonotype. The germline gives CDR1 SNHLY, CDR2 FYNNEI. This CDR3 is 13 amino acids long. The sample also formed part of further work on T cells in Graves' hyperthyroidism and ophthalmopathy. That paper adds: The diagnoses drew upon clinical symptoms, serum thyroxine and TRAb, thyroid ultrasound and orbital computed tomography.

The chain employs TRBV2 and TRBJ1-2; 7 bases match TRBD1. This TCR was sampled from a man aged 30 to 39 with Graves disease. Here the sequenced sample was peripheral blood mononuclear cells (PBMCs), taken at new diagnosis, from a patient treated with antithyroid drugs. CDR3 loop: CTFRDRSNYGYTF. The DNA of the CDR3 is TGTACGTTCAGGGACAGATCTAACTATGGCTACACCTTC.